The 18 T cell receptor beta chains below all came from one sample that was sequenced in a study of shared clonotypes between healthy human individuals. Only in-frame clones appear in the TCRdb table, and some are missing; sequencing was by immunoSEQ multiplex PCR. The sample lists roughly 2.5 million clones, more than 80% seen once, with more than 0.12% in the top ten. The sample was naive CD4+ T cells sorted from blood. Regarding subset: CD45RA+ positively selected. The receptors stem from a man between 18 and 35 years old in good health.

V and J are TRBV4-2 and TRBJ1-4; TRBD1 might be the D (6 bases). CDR3 length equals 18 residues. V was trimmed by 0 bases and J by 0 bases, leaving 14 bases between them. The germline V gene has CDR1 LGHNA and CDR2 YNFKEQ. The CDR3 spells CASSQEPHRAPTNEKLFF. As DNA, the CDR3 is TGTGCCAGCAGCCAAGAACCCCACAGGGCCCCAACTAATGAAAAACTGTTTTTT.

On this clone itself: The DNA is omitted, as the CDR3 cannot be located on it reliably, and the CDR3 follows TCRdb's listing. The chain combines TRBV4-3 with TRBJ2-7; the tabulated D call, TRBD1, remains unverified against the DNA. Germline-derived CDR1 and CDR2 are LGHNA and YSLEER. The CDR3 is made up of 14 amino acids, end residues included. This CDR3 is CASSQDLGVGQGAF.

The chain uses TRBV6-6 and TRBJ2-4; D is possibly TRBD2 (6 bases). The CDR3 has 15 residues. The germline CDR1 and CDR2 sequences are MNHNY and SVGAGI (reference sequence). V was clipped by 4 bases and J by 5 bases, with 15 bases between them. CDR3 DNA sequence: TGTGCCAGCAGTTCCTATAGCGGAAAGCAAAACATTCAGTACTTC. Translating it yields CASSSYSGKQNIQYF.

The chain links TRBV6-5 to TRBJ2-1; 9 bases are a match to TRBD1. CDR1 and CDR2 from the germline V gene are MNHEY and SVGAGI. The J segment lost 8 bases and the V segment lost 6 bases, leaving 8 bases of the junction unmatched. The CDR3 covers 14 residues. The CDR3, as DNA: TGTGCCAGCAGAGGACCGGGACAGGGCTATGAGCAGTTCTTC. Translated, it gives CASRGPGQGYEQFF.

Details on this clone: Within the sample, other DNA sequences also encode this same CDR3. The V gene is TRBV5-1, the J gene TRBJ1-4; D not resolved. The CDR3 runs 15 residues. Germline assignment: CDR1 SGHRS and CDR2 YFSETQ. Trimming cost V 0 bases and J 2 bases, with 8 bases left between them. The CDR3: CASSLGGRTNEKLFF. CDR3 DNA sequence: TGCGCCAGCAGCTTGGGAGGAAGGACTAATGAAAAACTGTTTTTT.

This chain uses TRBV5-6 with TRBJ1-4, with 7 bases fitting TRBD1. Germline V gene sequence: CDR1 SGHDT, CDR2 YYEEEE. Trimming took 0 bases from V and 4 from J; bases not matched to a gene: 3. There are 15 residues in the CDR3. CDR3 DNA sequence: TGTGCCAGCAGCTTGGGAGGGGGCGGTAATGAAAAACTGTTTTTT. Its protein product is CASSLGGGGNEKLFF.

The J gene is TRBJ1-6, the V gene TRBV10-2; 9 bases match TRBD1. With V trimmed by 6 bases and J by 4 bases, 1 base remained unmatched. Germline V gene data show CDR1 as WSHSY and CDR2 as SAAADI. This CDR3 is built from 14 residues. The CDR3: CASRDRGYNSPLHF. CDR3 nucleotide sequence: TGCGCCAGCAGGGACAGGGGATATAATTCACCCCTCCACTTT.

V is TRBV2 and J is TRBJ1-6; TRBD1 agrees at 9 bases. Germline V lookup: CDR1 SNHLY, CDR2 FYNNEI. Germline trimming cut 3 bases from V and 10 bases from J; bases unmatched to any gene: 10. The CDR3 is made up of 16 amino acids. The DNA for the CDR3 is TGTGCCAGCAGTGATGGGTCGGACAGGGGCTCCTCACCCCTCCACTTT. Its translation is CASSDGSDRGSSPLHF.

The genes are TRBV6-6 and TRBJ1-5, with 8 bases fitting TRBD1. CDR1 and CDR2 from the germline V gene are MNHNY and SVGAGI (reference sequence). This CDR3 has 16 residues. Losses at the gene ends were 0 bases for V and 7 bases for J; bases not matched to a gene: 8. The CDR3 region is CASSYSLLRGQQPQHF. DNA for the CDR3: TGTGCCAGCAGTTACTCACTACTCAGGGGGCAGCAGCCCCAGCATTTT.

The chain uses TRBV7-2 and TRBJ2-3; maybe TRBD1 (5 bases). V lost 1 base and J 4 bases, leaving 18 bases between the germline ends. CDR1 SGHTA and CDR2 FQGNSA come from the germline V gene. This CDR3 region has 17 residues. The CDR3, as DNA: TGTGCCAGCAGCTTAGGACTTAGGACACAAGGCGCAGATACGCAGTATTTT. Its translation is CASSLGLRTQGADTQYF.

In this sample, this clone turned up once. This chain joins TRBV19 and TRBJ1-2; tentative D call: TRBD1 (5 bases). This CDR3 spans 15 amino acids. CDR1 and CDR2 from the germline V gene are LNHDA and SQIVND (reference sequence). V was shortened by 3 bases and J by 0 bases, with 11 bases between the two germline ends. CDR3 in amino acids: CASSIQGSSNYGYTF. Here the CDR3 DNA reads TGTGCCAGTAGTATTCAGGGTTCCTCTAACTATGGCTACACCTTC.

The genes are TRBV6-1 and TRBJ2-5; 11 bases align to TRBD2. The V gene's germline CDR1 is MNHNS and CDR2 SASEGT. The CDR3 is 14 residues long. J lost 4 bases, V lost 3 bases, and 1 base had no gene match. The CDR3 DNA sequence: TGTGCCAGCAGTGATACTAGCGGGGGAGAGACCCAGTACTTC. Amino acid sequence: CASSDTSGGETQYF.

The chain links TRBV2 to TRBJ1-2; D call uncertain. This CDR3 is 13 amino acids long. Trimming shortened V by 4 bases and J by 4 bases, and 10 bases separated the two germline ends. Germline loops: CDR1 SNHLY, CDR2 FYNNEI. The CDR3 protein is CASSVEGTYGYTF. The CDR3 DNA sequence: TGTGCCAGCAGTGTTGAGGGAACCTATGGCTACACCTTC.

The chain links TRBV19 to TRBJ2-7; TRBD2 matches 15 bases. The CDR3 has 15 amino acids. V shed 4 bases, J shed 5 bases, and the junction held 3 bases outside the gene matches. Germline CDR1 LNHDA, CDR2 SQIVND (reference sequence). CDR3: CASSTGLAGGDEQYF. The CDR3 region has the DNA TGTGCCAGTAGTACGGGACTAGCGGGAGGAGACGAGCAGTACTTC. Full variable domain (missing parts from reference TRBV19 and TRBJ2-7): DGGITQSPKYLFRKEGQNVTLSCEQNLNHDAMYWYRQDPGQGLRLIYYSQIVNDFQKGDIAEGYSVSREKKESFPLTVTSAQKNPTAFYLCASSTGLAGGDEQYFGPGTRLTVT.

Comments on this clone: Other nucleotide sequences in the sample specify the same CDR3. V is TRBV5-1 and J is TRBJ2-7; TRBD2 is a possible D gene (6 bases). The CDR3 spans 12 residues. The germline gives CDR1 SGHRS, CDR2 YFSETQ. Trimming took off 1 base at V and 5 bases at J, with 7 bases between the two ends. CDR3 region: CASSLWGDEQYF. The DNA for the CDR3 is TGCGCCAGCAGCTTGTGGGGGGACGAGCAGTACTTC. Supplemented by reference TRBV5-1 and TRBJ2-7, the full variable domain reads KAGVTQTPRYLIKTRGQQVTLSCSPISGHRSVSWYQQTPGQGLQFLFEYFSETQRNKGNFPGRFSGRQFSNSRSEMNVSTLELGDSALYLCASSLWGDEQYFGPGTRLTVT.

This clone was seen only once. The V and J genes are TRBV7-9 and TRBJ1-6; D might be TRBD1 (5 bases). This CDR3 is 14 amino acids long. V lost 0 bases, J lost 9 bases, and 9 bases lay in between. The germline V gene encodes CDR1 SEHNR and CDR2 FQNEAQ (reference sequence). CDR3 sequence (DNA): TGTGCCAGCAGCTTAGCGCAAGGGACTTCACCCCTCCACTTT. Protein: CASSLAQGTSPLHF.

The chain employs TRBV4-1 and TRBJ2-1; possible D gene TRBD2, 6 bases. Germline V CDR1 and CDR2: MGHRA, YSYEKL. This CDR3 region has 17 residues. V dropped 0 bases and J dropped 6 bases, with 18 bases sitting between them. The CDR3 reads CASSQEPGGESSNEQFF. CDR3 nucleotide sequence: TGCGCCAGCAGCCAAGAGCCCGGGGGAGAATCGTCCAATGAGCAGTTCTTC.

The chain joins TRBV6-5 to TRBJ2-3; no reliable D call. V was pared by 5 bases and J by 4 bases, with 13 bases between. This CDR3 has 14 amino acids. Germline values: CDR1 MNHEY, CDR2 SVGAGI. The CDR3 region is CASSRTSSADTQYF. CDR3 DNA sequence: TGTGCCAGCAGTCGAACCTCCAGCGCAGATACGCAGTATTTT.